A single sample gave rise to the 9 T cell receptor beta chains below, sequenced in a study of CD8 T cells in Susac syndrome. RNA totalling roughly 0.5 to 1 ug underwent reverse transcription with random hexamers. TCRdb used MiXCR to reprocess the immunoSEQ multiplex PCR reads, holding one entry per CDR3 protein. The data show under 200,000 distinct CDR3 sequences, with about 96% seen just once and approximately 0.12% held by the top ten. The sample comprised CD4+ T cells from PBMCs. The origin of the receptors is a human donor with Susac syndrome.

The chain is built from TRBV10-3 and TRBJ2-7, with D perhaps matching TRBD2 (5 bases). Germline V gene data show CDR1 as ENHRY and CDR2 as SYGVKD. The CDR3 covers 14 residues. V was pared by 7 bases and J by 2 bases, with 15 bases between. CDR3 region: CAIMQSGAPYEQYF. The CDR3 bases are TGTGCCATCATGCAAAGCGGAGCCCCCTACGAGCAGTACTTC.

This clonotype came up once. V gene TRBV3-1 combines with J gene TRBJ1-6, with 9 bases identical to TRBD1. The germline V gene encodes CDR1 LGHDT and CDR2 YNNKEL (reference sequence). The CDR3 is 14 amino acids. Trimming took 4 bases from V and 8 from J; bases not matched to a gene: 3. CDR3 amino acids: CASSPRDRDSPLHF. CDR3 DNA: TGTGCCAGCAGCCCCCGGGACAGGGATTCACCCCTCCACTTT.

CDR3 nucleotide sequence: TGTGCCAGCAGCCGTACCAGGAATGAGCAGTTCTTC. Protein product: CASSRTRNEQFF. The rearrangement uses TRBV11-2 and TRBJ2-1; no firm D call. CDR1 SGHAT and CDR2 FQNNGV come from the germline V gene. The CDR3 runs to 12 residues. Trimming shortened V by 5 bases and J by 7 bases, and 9 bases separated the two germline ends.

The chain couples TRBV2 to TRBJ2-1; D might be TRBD1 (6 bases). The CDR3 covers 13 residues. Germline assignment: CDR1 SNHLY and CDR2 FYNNEI. The ends were cut back, 6 bases at V and 6 bases at J, with 12 bases in the middle. The DNA for the CDR3 is TGTGCCAGCAGCCTACGACAGGCCAATGAGCAGTTCTTC. Protein sequence: CASSLRQANEQFF.

Details on this clonotype: Its ends do not fully match the called genes, so a read error is possible. This chain uses TRBV12-3 or TRBV12-4 with TRBJ2-1; D is uncertain. The CDR3 spans 11 residues. CDR3 region: CASSSFNEQFF. The CDR3, as DNA: TGTGCCAGCAGTTCCTTCAATGAGCAGTTCTTC.

This chain uses TRBV30 with TRBJ2-4; D unresolved. Trimming removed 3 bases from V and 0 bases from J, with 9 bases in between. The CDR3 totals 14 residues. Germline-derived CDR1 and CDR2 are GTSNPN and SVGIG (reference sequence). The DNA of the CDR3 is TGTGCCTGGAGGAAGGATCTAGCCAAAAACATTCAGTACTTC. Amino acids: CAWRKDLAKNIQYF.

This chain connects TRBV5-4 to TRBJ2-1; no clear D gene. Germline CDR1 reads SGHNT; CDR2 reads YYREEE (reference sequence). With 6 bases removed from V and 4 bases from J, the gap between germline ends came to 14 bases. The CDR3 totals 14 residues. The CDR3 here is CASTYPGRYNEQFF. The CDR3 nucleotides read TGTGCCAGCACCTACCCCGGTAGATACAATGAGCAGTTCTTC.

This clonotype has a single count. The chain couples TRBV30 to TRBJ2-1; 9 bases are a match to TRBD2. Trimming at V came to 7 bases and at J to 0 bases, leaving 4 bases not matched to a gene. This CDR3 region has 14 residues. Germline V gene data show CDR1 as GTSNPN and CDR2 as SVGIG (reference sequence). This CDR3 is CASQTSGSYNEQFF. DNA of the CDR3: TGTGCCTCACAGACTAGCGGCTCCTACAATGAGCAGTTCTTC.

In its sample, this clonotype was seen once. V gene TRBV10-3 combines with J gene TRBJ2-5; D ambiguous. Looked up from germline, CDR1 is ENHRY and CDR2 is SYGVKD. This CDR3 region has 11 residues. The germline V and J ends were trimmed by 6 bases and 3 bases, with 5 bases remaining between them. As DNA, the CDR3 is TGTGCCATCAGACAGAAAGAGACCCAGTACTTC. Translated, it gives CAIRQKETQYF.